This is a list of T cell receptor beta chains from one sample in a study of shared clonotypes between healthy human individuals. Method: immunoSEQ multiplex PCR; TCRdb's copy keeps in-frame clones and lacks some. The sample has about 1.1 million clones; 75% to 80% are singletons. What was sequenced was memory CD4+ T cells from PBMCs. The receptors come from a man aged 18 to 35 in good health. Some clones in this sample may be carry-over from other donors' samples. The CDR3 runs from the conserved cysteine through the conserved F or W. A D gene is named only where the DNA matches it firmly. Where a row states a size, it is once, few, many or the class of an expanded clone; other rows omit it.

D gene: TRBD2; V gene: TRBV4-1; J gene: TRBJ2-5; clone size: .; CDR3 DNA: TGCGCCAGCAGCCAGCGAGGACTAGCGGGAGTGGGCGTCCAAGAGACCCAGTACTTC; CDR3 protein: CASSQRGLAGVGVQETQYF
D gene: .; V gene: TRBV28; J gene: TRBJ2-5; clone size: .; CDR3 DNA: TGTGCCAGCAGTTATGGCGCAGAGACCCAGTACTTC; CDR3 protein: CASSYGAETQYF
D gene: .; V gene: TRBV19; J gene: TRBJ2-3; clone size: .; CDR3 DNA: TGTGCCAGTAGTATCTACAGCAACACAGATACGCAGTATTTT; CDR3 protein: CASSIYSNTDTQYF
D gene: .; V gene: TRBV7-2; J gene: TRBJ1-2; clone size: .; CDR3 DNA: TGTGCCAGCAGCGTCGACGGGAACTATGGCTACACCTTC; CDR3 protein: CASSVDGNYGYTF
D gene: .; V gene: TRBV7-8; J gene: TRBJ2-3; clone size: once; CDR3 DNA: TGTGCCAGCAGCTTACCCGGGACCGCAGATACGCAGTATTTT; CDR3 protein: CASSLPGTADTQYF
D gene: .; V gene: TRBV6-1; J gene: TRBJ2-5; clone size: .; CDR3 DNA: TGTGCCAGCAGTGGCCTAAAGGGGACCCAGTACTTC; CDR3 protein: CASSGLKGTQYF
D gene: TRBD2; V gene: TRBV27; J gene: TRBJ2-1; clone size: many; CDR3 DNA: TGTGCCAGCAGTTTATGGGCTAGCGGGGGTCTCCACAATGAGCAGTTCTTC; CDR3 protein: CASSLWASGGLHNEQFF
D gene: TRBD2; V gene: TRBV5-1; J gene: TRBJ2-7; clone size: .; CDR3 DNA: TGCGCCAGCAGCTTACTAGCGGGTCCCCGCTACGAGCAGTACTTC; CDR3 protein: CASSLLAGPRYEQYF
D gene: .; V gene: TRBV25-1; J gene: TRBJ2-3; clone size: .; CDR3 DNA: TGTGCCAGCAGATTTACAGATACGCAGTATTTT; CDR3 protein: CASRFTDTQYF
D gene: .; V gene: TRBV11-2; J gene: TRBJ2-3; clone size: .; CDR3 DNA: TGTGCCAGCAGCTTAGGGGCCGGCGGCACAGATACGCAGTATTTT; CDR3 protein: CASSLGAGGTDTQYF
D gene: TRBD1; V gene: TRBV19; J gene: TRBJ2-7; clone size: .; CDR3 DNA: TGTGCCAGCTTGGACAGGACCGGGATCGAGCAGTACTTC; CDR3 protein: CASLDRTGIEQYF
D gene: .; V gene: TRBV19; J gene: TRBJ2-2; clone size: once; CDR3 DNA: TGTGCCAGCTTCCCCACTAGGGGGGATTGGACCGGGGAGCTGTTTTTT; CDR3 protein: CASFPTRGDWTGELFF
D gene: .; V gene: TRBV19; J gene: TRBJ1-5; clone size: .; CDR3 DNA: TGTGCCAGTAGTATAGACTACAGGGAGAATCAGCCCCAGCATTTT; CDR3 protein: CASSIDYRENQPQHF
D gene: TRBD1; V gene: TRBV29-1; J gene: TRBJ1-2; clone size: .; CDR3 DNA: TGCAGCGCAGGGACAGGGTCTAACTATGGCTACACCTTC; CDR3 protein: CSAGTGSNYGYTF
D gene: .; V gene: TRBV28; J gene: TRBJ1-5; clone size: once; CDR3 DNA: TGTGCCAGCAGCTTAGGTGCCGTGGGCAATCAGCCCCAGCATTTT; CDR3 protein: CASSLGAVGNQPQHF
D gene: TRBD1; V gene: TRBV11-2; J gene: TRBJ1-2; clone size: .; CDR3 DNA: TGTGCCAGCAGCAAGAACAGGGGGCGGGATTATGGCTACACCTTC; CDR3 protein: CASSKNRGRDYGYTF
D gene: .; V gene: TRBV11-3; J gene: TRBJ2-7; clone size: .; CDR3 DNA: TGTGCCAGCAGCCCAATCCACAGGGAAAACGAGCAGTACTTC; CDR3 protein: CASSPIHRENEQYF
D gene: TRBD2; V gene: TRBV7-2; J gene: TRBJ2-5; clone size: .; CDR3 DNA: TGTGCCAGCAGCCCACCCCCCGGGACTAGCGGAGACCAAGAGACCCAGTACTTC; CDR3 protein: CASSPPPGTSGDQETQYF
D gene: TRBD2; V gene: TRBV5-1; J gene: TRBJ2-6; clone size: .; CDR3 DNA: TGCGCCAGCAGCCCGGGGGGGGCCTCTGGGGCCAACGTCCTGACTTTC; CDR3 protein: CASSPGGASGANVLTF
D gene: .; V gene: TRBV18; J gene: TRBJ2-3; clone size: .; CDR3 DNA: TGTGCCAGCTCAGGGGAGGCGGATACGCAGTATTTT; CDR3 protein: CASSGEADTQYF
D gene: TRBD1; V gene: TRBV7-2; J gene: TRBJ1-1; clone size: once; CDR3 DNA: TGTGCCAGCAGCTCGGGGGGACAGATGAACACTGAAGCTTTCTTT; CDR3 protein: CASSSGGQMNTEAFF
D gene: .; V gene: TRBV18; J gene: TRBJ1-4; clone size: few; CDR3 DNA: TGTGCCAGCTCACGAATAGCAACTAATGAAAAACTGTTTTTT; CDR3 protein: CASSRIATNEKLFF
D gene: .; V gene: TRBV28; J gene: TRBJ2-5; clone size: .; CDR3 DNA: TGTGCCAGCAGTTTAGGGGGGCAGTGGGAGCAGTACTTC; CDR3 protein: CASSLGGQWEQYF
D gene: TRBD2; V gene: TRBV5-1; J gene: TRBJ2-1; clone size: .; CDR3 DNA: TGCGCCAGCAGCTTGATGTTAGCGGGAGCGTCCTACAATGAGCAGTTCTTC; CDR3 protein: CASSLMLAGASYNEQFF
D gene: TRBD2; V gene: TRBV5-6; J gene: TRBJ2-2; clone size: .; CDR3 DNA: TGTGCCAGCAGCTTTAGGCGCGGGAGGGGTGCCGGGGAGCTGTTTTTT; CDR3 protein: CASSFRRGRGAGELFF
D gene: TRBD1; V gene: TRBV7-9; J gene: TRBJ2-7; clone size: .; CDR3 DNA: TGTGCCAGCTTCCGGGACAGGGGGCGCGGCGAGCAGTACTTC; CDR3 protein: CASFRDRGRGEQYF
D gene: TRBD2; V gene: TRBV29-1; J gene: TRBJ2-5; clone size: .; CDR3 DNA: TGCAGCGTTGCGGTGACTAGCGGCCCTGGACCCCAGTACTTC; CDR3 protein: CSVAVTSGPGPQYF
D gene: .; V gene: TRBV9; J gene: TRBJ2-1; clone size: once; CDR3 DNA: TGTGCCAGCAGCGTAGGCGGCAATTCCTACAATGAGCAGTTCTTC; CDR3 protein: CASSVGGNSYNEQFF
D gene: TRBD1; V gene: TRBV28; J gene: TRBJ1-3; clone size: .; CDR3 DNA: TGTGCCAGCAGTCGGCCGGACAGGGGGCCAGCCTCCATATATTTT; CDR3 protein: CASSRPDRGPASIYF